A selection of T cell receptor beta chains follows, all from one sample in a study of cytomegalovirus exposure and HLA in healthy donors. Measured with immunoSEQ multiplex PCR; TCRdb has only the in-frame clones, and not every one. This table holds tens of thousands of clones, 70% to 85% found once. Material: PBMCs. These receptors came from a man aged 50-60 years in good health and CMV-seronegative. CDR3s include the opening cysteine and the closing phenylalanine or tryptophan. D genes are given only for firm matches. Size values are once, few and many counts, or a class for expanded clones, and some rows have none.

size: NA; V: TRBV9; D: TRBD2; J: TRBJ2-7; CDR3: CASSVGLAGYEQYF; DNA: TGTGCCAGCAGCGTAGGGCTAGCGGGTTACGAGCAGTACTTC
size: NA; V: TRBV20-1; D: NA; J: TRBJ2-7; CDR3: CSASRGYEQYF; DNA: TGCAGTGCTAGTCGAGGCTACGAGCAGTACTTC
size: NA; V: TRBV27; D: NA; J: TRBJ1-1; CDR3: CASQLGRGAEAFF; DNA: TGTGCCAGCCAATTAGGGAGGGGCGCTGAAGCTTTCTTT
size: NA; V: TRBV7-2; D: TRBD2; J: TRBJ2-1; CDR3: CASSLGGLAGRNEQFF; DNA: TGTGCCAGCAGCTTAGGGGGACTAGCGGGACGCAATGAGCAGTTCTTC
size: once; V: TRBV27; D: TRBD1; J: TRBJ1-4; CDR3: CASSFSTGDATNEKLFF; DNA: TGTGCCAGCAGTTTTTCGACAGGGGACGCAACTAATGAAAAACTGTTTTTT
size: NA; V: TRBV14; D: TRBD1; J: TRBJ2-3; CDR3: CASSQGTGGQDTQYF; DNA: TGTGCCAGCAGCCAAGGAACAGGGGGGCAAGATACGCAGTATTTT
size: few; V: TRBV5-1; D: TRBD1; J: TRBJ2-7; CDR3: CASSLTGVHEQYF; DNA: TGCGCCAGCAGCCTGACAGGGGTCCACGAGCAGTACTTC
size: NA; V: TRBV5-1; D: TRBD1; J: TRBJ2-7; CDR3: CASNFATGGSYEQYF; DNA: TGCGCCAGCAATTTTGCTACAGGGGGATCCTACGAGCAGTACTTC
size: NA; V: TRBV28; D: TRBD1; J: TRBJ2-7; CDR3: CASSSGGSYEQYF; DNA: TGTGCCAGCAGTTCAGGGGGCTCCTACGAGCAGTACTTC
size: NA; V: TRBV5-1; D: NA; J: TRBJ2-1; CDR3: CASSRTTDNEQFF; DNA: TGCGCCAGCTCCCGGACTACCGACAATGAGCAGTTCTTC